This T cell receptor (beta chain) was obtained from a study of CD8+CD57+ T cells in acquired aplastic anemia. This clonotype appeared a few times. Trimming cost V 5 bases and J 5 bases, with 13 bases left between them. The CDR3 spans 14 residues. The germline V gene encodes CDR1 SEHNR and CDR2 FQNEAQ (reference sequence). Only patients with CD8+CD57+ cell expansion on flow cytometry were chosen for sequencing. Profiling of TCR beta VDJ combinations and CDR3 sequences used genomic DNA as template. TCRdb recomputed calls from the reads with MiXCR, one row per CDR3 protein. The sample consists of under 500,000 distinct CDR3 sequences, about a third of them appearing once.

Sequencing was carried out using sorted CD4+, CD8+, or CD8+CD57+ T cells (not recorded which) from PBMCs. This clonotype was obtained from a human donor with aplastic anemia. V usage is TRBV7-9 and J usage is TRBJ2-1; no firm D call. The CDR3 DNA reads TGTGCCAGCAGCAATAGCTGGAGTCACAATGAGCAGTTCTTC. The encoded protein is CASSNSWSHNEQFF.